This T cell receptor (beta chain) was recorded in a study of a mutant IDH1 vaccine in newly diagnosed glioma. Stated time point: week 35, safety follow-up. All doses held 300 ug of mutant IDH1 20-mer peptide, with topical imiquimod. The study enrolled donors with new WHO grade 3 or 4 IDH1-mutant, ATRX-lost astrocytomas. Data came from immunoSEQ multiplex PCR; TCRdb stores just in-frame clones and leaves some out. The sample has 30,000 to 40,000 clones, just under 80% seen once. Concerning this clone itself: The target antigen is unknown.

Germline CDR1 and CDR2: GTSNPN and SVGIG (reference sequence). Trimming removed 3 bases from V and 4 bases from J, with 3 bases in between. CDR3 length equals 11 residues. Sequencing used PBMCs, obtained from a glioma patient whose treatment included an IDH1 peptide vaccine. The chain employs TRBV30 and TRBJ1-4; D is unclear. The receptor's source is a man in his forties with glioma. Some clones in this sample may be carry-over from other donors' samples. CDR3 in amino acids: CAWSINEKLFF. CDR3 sequence (DNA): TGTGCCTGGAGCATTAATGAAAAACTGTTTTTT.